This TCR beta chain appears in the sequencing data of a study of regulatory T cells in long-lasting Graves disease. This sample's time point: newly diagnosed GD, antithyroid drugs for less than 3 months. From PBMCs, RNA was extracted and then used to make the TCR library. Germline CDR1 DFQATT, CDR2 SNEGSKA (reference sequence). V was trimmed by 0 bases and J by 3 bases, leaving 12 bases between them. The CDR3 runs to 15 residues. Both iRepertoire HTBI primers and Arm-PCR of CDR3 regions were used to build the TCR beta libraries. TCRdb fed the multiplex PCR reads into MiXCR, producing one record per CDR3 protein. The sample records roughly 440,000 distinct CDR3 sequences, about 17% being singletons. This sample was also put to use in a study of T cells in Graves' hyperthyroidism and ophthalmopathy. That source adds: Graves' hyperthyroidism was deemed stable absent ophthalmopathy progression within 18 months.

This chain joins TRBV20-1 and TRBJ1-5; no reliable D call. This receptor was taken from a woman in her late teens or twenties with Graves disease. Source: peripheral blood mononuclear cells (PBMCs), taken at new diagnosis, from a patient treated with antithyroid drugs. CDR3 amino acids: CSARDWGGPNQPQHF. In DNA, the CDR3 is TGCAGTGCTAGAGATTGGGGAGGGCCCAATCAGCCCCAGCATTTT.